Listed below are T cell receptor beta chains from one sample, sequenced in a study of T cell changes during pregnancy in multiple sclerosis. TCRdb's table, derived via immunoSEQ multiplex PCR, lists solely in-frame clones and lacks some. The profile shows approximately 52,000 clones, about 92% of them singletons. The starting material was CD4+ T cells from peripheral blood mononuclear cells, obtained in the third trimester of pregnancy. These receptors all come from a female donor with multiple sclerosis, enrolled in a pregnancy study. CDR3s include the opening cysteine and the closing phenylalanine or tryptophan. A D gene is named only where the DNA matches it firmly. Clone size appears in some rows only: once, few, many, or a class for an expanded clone.

cdr3_aa | cdr3_nt | d_call | j_call | v_call | clone_size
CASSRVGQGQETQYF | TGTGCCAGCAGCCGAGTGGGGCAGGGCCAAGAGACCCAGTACTTC | . | TRBJ2-5 | TRBV7-2 | .
CASSQDSGRPHEQFF | TGTGCCAGCAGCCAAGATAGCGGGAGGCCCCATGAGCAGTTCTTC | TRBD2 | TRBJ2-1 | TRBV14 | .
CASSLSSNEQFF | TGCGCCAGCAGCTTGTCGAGCAATGAGCAGTTCTTC | . | TRBJ2-1 | TRBV5-1 | .
CASSRGLAGAGELFF | TGTGCCAGCAGCAGGGGACTAGCGGGAGCCGGGGAGCTGTTTTTT | TRBD2 | TRBJ2-2 | TRBV27 | .
CASSLRLAHNNEQFF | TGTGCCAGCAGCTTAAGACTAGCCCATAACAATGAGCAGTTCTTC | TRBD2 | TRBJ2-1 | TRBV7-9 | .
CASSSTGIEQFF | TGTGCCAGCAGTTCAACCGGGATTGAGCAGTTCTTC | . | TRBJ2-1 | TRBV27 | .
CASSLDRRGEQYF | TGTGCCAGCAGCTTAGATAGGAGAGGGGAGCAGTACTTC | . | TRBJ2-7 | TRBV11-2 | .
CASQAGLDGYTF | TGTGCCAGTCAAGCGGGACTAGATGGCTACACCTTC | . | TRBJ1-2 | TRBV28 | .
CASSSTGNYGYTF | TGTGCCAGCAGCTCCACAGGGAACTATGGCTACACCTTC | . | TRBJ1-2 | TRBV7-8 | .
CASSPQKRTNTDTQYF | TGTGCCAGCTCACCACAGAAGCGGACTAACACAGATACGCAGTATTTT | . | TRBJ2-3 | TRBV18 | .
CASSAIQVNEKLFF | TGTGCCAGCAGTGCGATTCAGGTTAATGAAAAACTGTTTTTT | . | TRBJ1-4 | TRBV6-1 | .
CASSFRTSGSWNEQFF | TGTGCCAGCAGCTTCAGGACTAGCGGGAGCTGGAATGAGCAGTTCTTC | TRBD2 | TRBJ2-1 | TRBV5-6 | .
CAWSKSKRGKGEKLFF | TGTGCCTGGAGTAAATCGAAAAGGGGAAAAGGTGAAAAACTGTTTTTT | . | TRBJ1-4 | TRBV30 | .
CASSTLAGSYEQYF | TGTGCCAGCAGTACTCTAGCGGGGTCCTACGAGCAGTACTTC | TRBD2 | TRBJ2-7 | TRBV28 | .
CASSSDRVYQPQHF | TGTGCCAGCAGTTCCGACAGGGTGTATCAGCCCCAGCATTTT | TRBD1 | TRBJ1-5 | TRBV27 | .
CASIKTGGPGYSGNTIYF | TGTGCCAGCATCAAGACAGGGGGACCGGGATACTCTGGAAACACCATATATTTT | TRBD1 | TRBJ1-3 | TRBV27 | .
CASSVSGDNEQFF | TGTGCCAGCAGCGTGAGCGGTGACAATGAGCAGTTCTTC | . | TRBJ2-1 | TRBV9 | .
CASREQGPYGYTF | TGTGCCAGCAGGGAACAGGGTCCCTATGGCTACACCTTC | . | TRBJ1-2 | TRBV6-6 | .
CASSTYSGMSGDTQYF | TGCGCCAGCAGCACCTATAGCGGGATGAGCGGAGATACGCAGTATTTT | TRBD2 | TRBJ2-3 | TRBV5-1 | once
CASSLDGWLNTEAFF | TGTGCCAGCAGCTTAGATGGCTGGTTGAACACTGAAGCTTTCTTT | . | TRBJ1-1 | TRBV7-9 | .
CASSEGGGDGYTF | TGTGCCAGCAGTGAAGGAGGAGGGGACGGCTACACCTTC | . | TRBJ1-2 | TRBV6-1 | once
CASSYRNQGSEKLFF | TGTGCCAGCAGTTACAGGAACCAAGGCTCTGAAAAACTGTTTTTT | . | TRBJ1-4 | TRBV2 | .
CASRVGGLTAGEQYF | TGTGCCAGCCGAGTTGGGGGGTTGACCGCGGGGGAGCAGTACTTC | . | TRBJ2-7 | TRBV6-1 | .
CASAGSFGEQFF | TGTGCCTCGGCGGGCTCCTTCGGAGAGCAGTTCTTC | . | TRBJ2-1 | TRBV19 | .
CASSLAYSPWGYTF | TGTGCCAGCAGCTTAGCATACAGCCCCTGGGGCTACACCTTC | . | TRBJ1-2 | TRBV7-8 | .
CATGRASAHNEQFF | TGTGCCACCGGGAGGGCTAGCGCCCACAATGAGCAGTTCTTC | TRBD2 | TRBJ2-1 | TRBV6-5 | .
CASSLPRLPKEQYF | TGTGCCAGCAGTTTGCCCAGACTCCCTAAAGAGCAGTACTTC | . | TRBJ2-7 | TRBV28 | .
CASADRATYGYTF | TGTGCCAGTGCAGACAGGGCCACCTATGGCTACACCTTC | TRBD1 | TRBJ1-2 | TRBV19 | .
CAWSGKGQGLQPQHF | TGTGCCTGGAGTGGGAAGGGACAGGGTCTCCAGCCCCAGCATTTT | TRBD1 | TRBJ1-5 | TRBV30 | .
CASSLDGSTDTQYF | TGTGCCAGCAGCTTAGACGGGAGCACAGATACGCAGTATTTT | . | TRBJ2-3 | TRBV7-3 | .
CASSVGGSEETQYF | TGTGCCAGCAGCGTAGGGGGTAGCGAAGAGACCCAGTACTTC | . | TRBJ2-5 | TRBV9 | .
CASTPRGDTDTQYF | TGTGCCAGCACCCCACGGGGGGACACAGATACGCAGTATTTT | TRBD2 | TRBJ2-3 | TRBV9 | .
CAWDRGDYGYTF | TGTGCCTGGGACAGGGGTGACTATGGCTACACCTTC | TRBD1 | TRBJ1-2 | TRBV30 | few
CASSPLGRGGTQYF | TGTGCCAGCAGTCCCCTCGGCAGAGGTGGGACCCAGTACTTC | . | TRBJ2-5 | TRBV6-5 | .
CASSLVRGGRDTQYF | TGTGCCAGCAGCTTGGTGCGGGGTGGGAGGGATACGCAGTATTTT | . | TRBJ2-3 | TRBV5-6 | .
CASSQPPGYNEQFF | TGCGCCAGCAGTCAACCCCCGGGGTACAATGAGCAGTTCTTC | . | TRBJ2-1 | TRBV23-1 | .
CASSVSGVGAEAFF | TGTGCCAGCAGCGTTTCAGGGGTTGGCGCTGAAGCTTTCTTT | . | TRBJ1-1 | TRBV9 | once
CASSQTSYGYTF | TGTGCCAGCAGCCAGACATCTTATGGCTACACCTTC | . | TRBJ1-2 | TRBV14 | .